Included here is one T cell receptor beta chain sequence, with context. Its specificity is unknown. The data were taken from a study of circulating and synovial CD4+ cells in juvenile arthritis. Findings of the study overall: Overlap with synovium rose as more T cells were sequenced. Compared with bulk blood, circulating pathogenic-like lymphocytes shared substantially more CDR3 sequences with synovial T cells. Vbeta family usage analysis did not detect the pathogenic-like versus bulk difference.

Germline CDR1 reads MNHEY; CDR2 reads SMNVEV (reference sequence). The length of the CDR3 is 14 residues. V trimming: 7 bases; J trimming: 5 bases; junction bases outside the gene matches: 5. Sequenced samples came from active juvenile idiopathic arthritis patients. Repertoires were generated with immunoSEQ multiplex PCR, while TCRdb's copy carries only in-frame clones and drops some. The table has 30,000 or so clones, over 90% seen once. The sample consisted of CD4+ T cells from blood. The TCR was taken from a human donor with juvenile idiopathic arthritis. J is TRBJ2-3 and V is TRBV27; 11 bases align to TRBD2. The CDR3 region is CASTPSGGLDTQYF. The DNA for the CDR3 is TGTGCCAGCACACCTAGCGGGGGGTTAGATACGCAGTATTTT.